The 17 T cell receptor beta chains below were found in one sample sequenced in a study of CD8 T cells in Susac syndrome. With random hexamers, roughly 0.5 to 1 ug RNA was reverse transcribed. TCRdb analysed the immunoSEQ multiplex PCR reads with MiXCR anew, one entry per CDR3 protein. The data hold about 300,000 distinct CDR3 sequences, with approximately 90% observed a single time. Source material: CD8+ T cells from PBMCs. The receptors shown here come from a human donor with multiple sclerosis.

This rearrangement joins TRBV2 to TRBJ1-4; 8 nucleotides line up with TRBD1. V lost 6 bases and J lost 0; bases outside the gene matches: 6. The CDR3 length is 16 residues. CDR1 is SNHLY and CDR2 is FYNNEI in the germline V gene. The CDR3: CASRRQGPSTNEKLFF. DNA for the CDR3: TGTGCCAGCAGGCGACAGGGGCCCTCAACTAATGAAAAACTGTTTTTT.

The V gene is TRBV7-9, the J gene TRBJ1-1, with D perhaps TRBD1 (6 bases). CDR1 and CDR2 (germline): SEHNR, FQNEAQ (reference sequence). This CDR3 has 17 residues. V was cut by 5 bases and J by 3 bases, with 22 bases left in between. The CDR3 DNA is TGTGCCAGCAGCGCCATTGGGGGGCGGACCGGGTACACTGAAGCTTTCTTT. It codes for CASSAIGGRTGYTEAFF.

This chain uses TRBV5-5 with TRBJ2-2; 7 positions match TRBD1. Per the germline V gene, CDR1 is SGHKS and CDR2 is YYEKEE (reference sequence). The CDR3 is 14 residues long. Trimming cost V 5 bases and J 8 bases; bases outside gene matches: 9. The CDR3 DNA follows: TGTGCCAGCAGTCATCAGGGGGTAATAGGGGAGCTGTTTTTT. It codes for CASSHQGVIGELFF.

The V gene is TRBV6-2 or TRBV6-3, the J gene TRBJ1-1, with D unresolved. V shed 2 bases and J shed 7 bases, with 14 bases lying between them. The CDR3 sequence is 14 residues long. From germline, CDR1 is MNHEY and CDR2 SVGEGT. CDR3 amino acids: CASSYEAASFEAFF. CDR3 nucleotides: TGTGCCAGCAGTTACGAGGCAGCCAGTTTTGAAGCTTTCTTT.

This rearrangement joins TRBV18 to TRBJ2-7, with D possibly called TRBD1 or TRBD2 (6 bases each). V shed 2 bases and J shed 5 bases, with 16 bases lying between them. Germline-derived CDR1 and CDR2 are KGHSH and LQKENI. CDR3 length equals 15 residues. In nucleotides, the CDR3 is TGTGCCAGCTCACCAGCTTGGGGGGCGCGAGACGAGCAGTACTTC. Residues: CASSPAWGARDEQYF.

V is TRBV30 and J is TRBJ1-1; D gene uncertain. The germline V and J ends were trimmed by 2 bases and 8 bases, with 27 bases remaining between them. The CDR3 is 17 amino acids. Per the germline V gene, CDR1 is GTSNPN and CDR2 is SVGIG (reference sequence). The CDR3 reads CAWSSPTATTVGWEAFF. The CDR3 DNA reads as TGTGCCTGGAGTTCCCCGACGGCCACTACCGTGGGTTGGGAAGCTTTCTTT.

This clonotype was seen a single time. This chain joins TRBV20-1 and TRBJ2-5; no reliable D call. With 3 bases removed from V and 5 bases from J, the gap between germline ends came to 13 bases. This CDR3 has 13 residues. Germline loops: CDR1 DFQATT, CDR2 SNEGSKA (reference sequence). The CDR3 sequence is CSASLWGYETQYF. As DNA, the CDR3 is TGCAGTGCTAGTCTTTGGGGTTACGAGACCCAGTACTTC.

This clonotype occurred a few times. V is TRBV20-1 and J is TRBJ2-7, with 8 bases lining up with TRBD1. Germline CDR1 is DFQATT and CDR2 is SNEGSKA (reference sequence). Trimming took 6 bases from V and 2 from J; bases not matched to a gene: 3. The CDR3 spans 12 residues. The CDR3 spells CSAGTGTYEQYF. CDR3 DNA sequence: TGCAGTGCAGGGACAGGAACCTACGAGCAGTACTTC.

This clonotype appeared a few times. The chain recombines TRBV6-1 with TRBJ2-7; 8 bases match TRBD2. Trimming cost V 2 bases and J 5 bases; bases outside gene matches: 5. This CDR3 is built from 14 residues. Germline values: CDR1 MNHNS, CDR2 SASEGT. The CDR3 is CASSESGSPHEQYF. CDR3 nucleotides: TGTGCCAGCAGTGAAAGCGGGAGTCCCCACGAGCAGTACTTC.

The rearrangement joins TRBV15 to TRBJ2-7; D gene uncertain. Trimming cost V 6 bases and J 2 bases, with 11 bases left between them. Germline V gene lookup returns CDR1 LNHNV and CDR2 YYDKDF (reference sequence). This CDR3 comprises 13 residues. The CDR3 sequence: CATRPPHTYEQYF. CDR3 sequence (DNA): TGTGCCACCAGGCCACCTCACACCTACGAGCAGTACTTC.

This chain joins TRBV2 and TRBJ2-3; tentative D call: TRBD2 (7 bases). V was pared by 0 bases and J by 6 bases, with 16 bases between. CDR3 length: 16 residues. The V gene's germline CDR1 is SNHLY and CDR2 FYNNEI. The CDR3 loop is CASSEAGGLPSDTQYF. CDR3 in DNA: TGTGCCAGCAGTGAAGCGGGGGGGCTGCCGTCGGATACGCAGTATTTT.

The chain combines TRBV2 with TRBJ2-4, with 11 bases lining up with TRBD2. Germline CDR1 reads SNHLY; CDR2 reads FYNNEI. V lost 4 bases to trimming and J lost 3 bases; unmatched junction nucleotides: 8. The CDR3 has 17 amino acids. This CDR3 is CASSGLAGGDGKNIQYF. CDR3 bases: TGTGCCAGCAGTGGCCTAGCGGGAGGTGATGGCAAAAACATTCAGTACTTC.

This chain joins TRBV19 and TRBJ2-7; 8 nucleotides agree with TRBD1. The germline gives CDR1 LNHDA, CDR2 SQIVND (reference sequence). V lost 5 bases to trimming and J lost 2 bases; unmatched junction nucleotides: 5. The CDR3 has 14 amino acids. The CDR3 DNA reads as TGTGCCAGTAGTCCACAGGGGGTGACCTACGAGCAGTACTTC. Protein: CASSPQGVTYEQYF. The full variable domain, with the rest looked up from reference TRBV19 and TRBJ2-7, is DGGITQSPKYLFRKEGQNVTLSCEQNLNHDAMYWYRQDPGQGLRLIYYSQIVNDFQKGDIAEGYSVSREKKESFPLTVTSAQKNPTAFYLCASSPQGVTYEQYFGPGTRLTVT.

The V and J genes are TRBV6-6 and TRBJ1-1; possibly TRBD1 for D (5 bases). V lost 2 bases and J lost 5, with 15 bases in between. Germline-derived CDR1 and CDR2 are MNHNY and SVGAGI (reference sequence). This CDR3 has 15 amino acids. The CDR3, as DNA: TGTGCCAGCAGTTACGGGTTGGGGCAGGCTACTGAAGCTTTCTTT. Protein product: CASSYGLGQATEAFF.

The chain joins TRBV4-3 to TRBJ2-5; D unclear. This CDR3 contains 15 residues. Trimming cost V 1 base and J 3 bases, with 12 bases left between them. Per germline, CDR1 LGHNA and CDR2 YSLEER. CDR3 sequence (DNA): TGCGCCAGCAGCCAAGGTCCCCGGTCGGAAGAGACCCAGTACTTC. It specifies CASSQGPRSEETQYF.

The rearrangement uses TRBV7-2 and TRBJ1-5, with D possibly being TRBD1 (5 bases). This CDR3 has 18 amino acids. Germline assignment: CDR1 SGHTA and CDR2 FQGNSA. Trimming removed 5 bases from V and 0 bases from J, with 20 bases in between. CDR3 coding DNA: TGTGCCAGCAGCCCCCGGGACGGAAGAATCTATAGCAATCAGCCCCAGCATTTT. This sequence encodes CASSPRDGRIYSNQPQHF.

This chain uses TRBV5-5 with TRBJ1-2; D may be TRBD1 (6 bases). The CDR3 extends over 15 amino acids. Trimming removed 5 bases at V and 0 bases at J, with 14 bases between. CDR1 is SGHKS and CDR2 is YYEKEE in the germline V gene (reference sequence). The CDR3 DNA is TGTGCCAGCAGACAGGGAGGGTTTACTAACTATGGCTACACCTTC. Protein sequence: CASRQGGFTNYGYTF.